The rows below give T cell receptor beta chains drawn from one sample of a study of spatial heterogeneity in lung cancer. MiXCR, applied by TCRdb to the 5' RACE reads, yields one record per CDR3 protein. The repertoire holds 24,000 or so distinct CDR3 sequences, with about 3.3% as singletons. The sample was PBMCs, taken at surgery. The receptors come from a female donor with early-stage non-small cell lung cancer. Both conserved end residues are part of each CDR3. Each record gives: V gene, D gene, clone size, J gene, CDR3 length, CDR3 DNA, CDR3 protein. A D gene is named only where the DNA matches it firmly. A row's size may be missing; if present it is once, few, many or a size class.

TRBV9	.	many	TRBJ2-1	13	TGTGCCAGCAGCGTAGAGTCTGGGGATGAGCAGTTCTTC	CASSVESGDEQFF
TRBV10-2	.	many	TRBJ2-7	15	TGCGCCAGCCAGACAGGGGACTATTTTAACTACGAGCAGTACTTC	CASQTGDYFNYEQYF
TRBV10-2	TRBD2	many	TRBJ2-2	16	TGCGCCAGCTGGCCCGCCGGAGAGCGGGAGTGGGGGGAGCTGTTTTTT	CASWPAGEREWGELFF
TRBV7-9	.	many	TRBJ1-1	15	TGTGCCAGCAGCTCCGGCCAGGGGTTAGACACTGAAGCTTTCTTT	CASSSGQGLDTEAFF
TRBV27	.	many	TRBJ2-3	16	TGTGCCAGCAGTACCCGATGGAGCTTTCACACAGATACGCAGTATTTT	CASSTRWSFHTDTQYF
TRBV12-3/TRBV12-4	.	many	TRBJ2-7	12	TGTGCCAGCAGTTCAGGGGACCACGAGCAGTACTTC	CASSSGDHEQYF
TRBV2	TRBD1	many	TRBJ2-7	15	TGTGCCAGCAGTGCCTCTGGGACAGGGGGGAGCGAGCAGTACTTC	CASSASGTGGSEQYF
TRBV25-1	TRBD1	.	TRBJ2-3	16	TGTGCCAGCAGTGGGGGACCGGACAGGGACACAGATACGCAGTATTTT	CASSGGPDRDTDTQYF
TRBV24-1	.	many	TRBJ1-3	17	TGTGCCACCAGTGATTTTCCCCTGATCAGGGAAGGAAACACCATATATTTT	CATSDFPLIREGNTIYF
TRBV7-9	TRBD1	many	TRBJ1-1	17	TGTGCCAGCAGCTTAGACAGGGGGCGCGTCGGGAACACTGAAGCTTTCTTT	CASSLDRGRVGNTEAFF
TRBV10-2	TRBD2	many	TRBJ2-2	18	TGCGCCAGCCTTAGACCCGGACTAGCGGGAGGGAACACCGGGGAGCTGTTTTTT	CASLRPGLAGGNTGELFF
TRBV10-2	.	many	TRBJ1-2	14	TGCGCCAGCAGTGAGTCCCGGCAGGGACTTGGCTACACCTTC	CASSESRQGLGYTF
TRBV20-1	.	many	TRBJ1-4	13	TGCAGTGCTAGGGAATGGTCTAGTGAAAAACTGTTTTTT	CSAREWSSEKLFF
TRBV6-1	.	many	TRBJ1-1	14	TGTGCCAGCAGTGGGTTGGGGGTGAACACTGAAGCTTTCTTT	CASSGLGVNTEAFF
TRBV27	TRBD2	many	TRBJ2-7	15	TGTGCCAGCAGTCCAAATCCTAGCGGGGATGACGAGCAGTACTTC	CASSPNPSGDDEQYF
TRBV28	.	many	TRBJ1-6	14	TGTGCCAGCAGTTTGAATGGGGGTTATTCACCCCTCCACTTT	CASSLNGGYSPLHF
TRBV12-3/TRBV12-4	TRBD1	many	TRBJ1-1	12	TGTGCCAGCAGCGCCGGGACAGTTGAAGCTTTCTTT	CASSAGTVEAFF
TRBV27	.	.	TRBJ1-6	14	TGTGCCAGCAGTTCAACGCCCAGTAATTCACCCCTCCACTTT	CASSSTPSNSPLHF
TRBV20-1	.	many	TRBJ1-1	13	TGCAGTGCTAGTGCAGGGATGAACACTGAAGCTTTCTTT	CSASAGMNTEAFF
TRBV5-1	.	many	TRBJ1-3	16	TGCGCCAGCAGCTTTACACAGGGCTTCTCTGGAAACACCATATATTTT	CASSFTQGFSGNTIYF
TRBV9	.	many	TRBJ2-2	13	TGTGCCAGCAGCGTGGAGGGGACCGGGGAGCTGTTTTTT	CASSVEGTGELFF
TRBV5-1	.	many	TRBJ1-5	15	TGCGCCAGCAGCTTGTCAGGAGGAAGCAATCAGCCCCAGCATTTT	CASSLSGGSNQPQHF
TRBV10-3	.	many	TRBJ2-7	13	TGTGCCATCAGTGTTGGGGAAACCTACGAGCAGTACTTC	CAISVGETYEQYF
TRBV20-1	TRBD1	many	TRBJ1-2	13	TGCAGTGCTGCCGGGACAGGGGTGGCTGGCTACACCTTC	CSAAGTGVAGYTF
TRBV7-2	.	many	TRBJ2-7	14	TGTGCCAGCAGCTCCGTCGGGGCCCTATACGAGCAGTACTTC	CASSSVGALYEQYF
TRBV7-2	.	many	TRBJ2-3	15	TGTGCCAGCAGCTCCTATGACTGGATCACAGATACGCAGTATTTT	CASSSYDWITDTQYF
TRBV20-1	TRBD2	many	TRBJ2-3	13	TGCAGTGCTGCTCTAGCGGGCCCGGATACGCAGTATTTT	CSAALAGPDTQYF
TRBV2	.	many	TRBJ2-7	14	TGTGCCAGCAGTGAGTGGACAGCTAAGAACGAGCAGTACTTC	CASSEWTAKNEQYF
TRBV9	.	many	TRBJ2-7	15	TGTGCCAGCAGCCCCGAGGGGGGCGCCTCCTACGAGCAGTACTTC	CASSPEGGASYEQYF
TRBV27	.	.	TRBJ1-1	13	TGTGCCAGCAGTTTAAAAAGGGACACTGAAGCTTTCTTT	CASSLKRDTEAFF
TRBV20-1	.	many	TRBJ2-7	16	TGCAGTGCTCCCGACCGGTGGCGGGGTGGGAAGGGTGAGCAGTACTTC	CSAPDRWRGGKGEQYF
TRBV2	.	many	TRBJ2-2	15	TGTGCCAGCAAACTAGACGGTCGGGACACCGGGGAGCTGTTTTTT	CASKLDGRDTGELFF
TRBV12-3/TRBV12-4	TRBD1	many	TRBJ2-2	16	TGTGCCAGCAGTTCCCTCGCAGGGGGCGCAACCGGGGAGCTGTTTTTT	CASSSLAGGATGELFF
TRBV6-1	TRBD2	many	TRBJ2-3	14	TGTGCCAGCGGGACTAGCGGAAGCACAGATACGCAGTATTTT	CASGTSGSTDTQYF
TRBV14	.	many	TRBJ2-1	17	TGTGCCAGCAGCCAAGATCGCGCGGGACCCCCGTACAATGAGCAGTTCTTC	CASSQDRAGPPYNEQFF
TRBV5-1	TRBD1	many	TRBJ2-5	13	TGCGCCAGCAGCTTCCAGGGGGCAGAGACCCAGTACTTC	CASSFQGAETQYF
TRBV28	.	medium-sized	TRBJ1-5	17	TGTGCCAGCAGTTTAACCGGAGGCGGGCTGGTCAATCAGCCCCAGCATTTT	CASSLTGGGLVNQPQHF
TRBV12-3/TRBV12-4	TRBD1	many	TRBJ1-1	14	TGTGCCAGCAGGGAGGACAGGTGGAACACTGAAGCTTTCTTT	CASREDRWNTEAFF
TRBV20-1	.	many	TRBJ1-2	11	TGCAGTGCTAGACTACTCGATGGCTACACCTTC	CSARLLDGYTF
TRBV12-3/TRBV12-4	.	many	TRBJ2-1	14	TGTGCCAGCAGTCATCGCCTGTCCTACAATGAGCAGTTCTTC	CASSHRLSYNEQFF
TRBV9	.	many	TRBJ2-1	16	TGTGCCAGCAGCGTAGGGGGGCGAGGAACCTACAATGAGCAGTTCTTC	CASSVGGRGTYNEQFF
TRBV5-1	.	.	TRBJ2-3	15	TGCGCCAGCAGCTTGTACGGGGTGAGCACAGATACGCAGTATTTT	CASSLYGVSTDTQYF
TRBV7-9	.	many	TRBJ1-1	15	TGTGCCAGCAGCTTAGGGGAACTGTGGAACACTGAAGCTTTCTTT	CASSLGELWNTEAFF
TRBV11-2	.	many	TRBJ1-6	16	TGTGCCAGCAGCTTAGGGGCGGGGGGTCAGGTGTCACCCCTCCACTTT	CASSLGAGGQVSPLHF
TRBV2	TRBD1	many	TRBJ1-5	17	TGTGCCAGCAGTGAGTCCCAGGACAGGGGGCAATATCAGCCCCAGCATTTT	CASSESQDRGQYQPQHF
TRBV5-1	TRBD1	many	TRBJ2-1	15	TGCGCCAGCAGCTTCGGACAGGGGTACTACAATGAGCAGTTCTTC	CASSFGQGYYNEQFF
TRBV5-6	.	many	TRBJ2-7	14	TGTGCCAGCAGCTTCGGGTGGAACTCCTACGAGCAGTACTTC	CASSFGWNSYEQYF
TRBV24-1	TRBD2	many	TRBJ2-3	14	TGTGCCACCAGTGATGGGAGGGCCGGAGATACGCAGTATTTT	CATSDGRAGDTQYF
TRBV20-1	.	.	TRBJ1-1	12	TGCAGTGCTACAGGGGACCTCACCAAGGCTTTCTTT	CSATGDLTKAFF